Presented here are 19 T cell receptor beta chains from one specimen sequenced in a study of cytomegalovirus exposure and HLA in healthy donors (dated by TCRdb to the late 2010s). The library was produced with the immunoSEQ multiplex PCR assay. The multiplex PCR relied on a mix of 60 forward primers for TCR Vbeta segments and 13 reverse primers for TCR Jbeta segments. The source is immuneACCESS, and TCRdb retained only in-frame sequences with V and J called. Part of the clones is not carried over; for the studies checked, unresolved V genes explain less than half of this, and the remainder is unexplained. This sample gives 200,000 or so clones in total; less than 90% of them show up just once. About 0.25% of the sample goes to the ten largest clones. The sequenced sample consisted of PBMCs. The receptors were sampled from a boy between 10 and 17 years old in good health and CMV-seronegative.

The V and J genes are TRBV27 and TRBJ2-3; the D gene is possibly TRBD2 (6 bases). The germline CDR1 and CDR2 sequences are MNHEY and SMNVEV (reference sequence). The CDR3 is 15 amino acids. The V and J ends lost 4 bases and 5 bases respectively, with 16 bases between them. This chain's CDR3 is CASSSTRRGVDTQYF. The CDR3 nucleotides read TGTGCCAGCAGTTCGACTCGGCGGGGAGTAGATACGCAGTATTTT.

V and J are TRBV11-2 and TRBJ2-2, with 9 bases that match TRBD1. Germline CDR1 is SGHAT and CDR2 is FQNNGV. Unmatched junction bases numbered 6, after V lost 6 bases and J lost 4 bases. The CDR3 is made up of 15 amino acids. CDR3 in amino acids: CASRQTGGFTGELFF. In DNA form, the CDR3 reads TGTGCCAGCAGACAGACAGGGGGTTTCACCGGGGAGCTGTTTTTT.

This chain uses TRBV6-5 with TRBJ1-2; the D gene is possibly TRBD1 (6 bases). The length of the CDR3 is 11 residues. V lost 5 bases, J lost 8 bases, and 9 bases lay in between. The germline CDR1 and CDR2 sequences are MNHEY and SVGAGI. DNA for the CDR3: TGTGCCAGCAGTAACAGGGAAGGCTACACCTTC. It specifies CASSNREGYTF.

The gene calls are TRBV19 and TRBJ2-7; the D is unclear. This CDR3 comprises 14 residues. Trimming took 6 bases from V and 2 from J, leaving 14 bases between them. The germline V gene has CDR1 LNHDA and CDR2 SQIVND (reference sequence). DNA for the CDR3: TGTGCCAGTAGGATACAAAACTCTCCCTACGAGCAGTACTTC. Translated, it gives CASRIQNSPYEQYF.

The chain uses TRBV7-2 and TRBJ2-7; TRBD1 matches 9 bases. Germline V gene lookup returns CDR1 SGHTA and CDR2 FQGNSA. The V and J ends lost 6 bases and 3 bases, in that order; junction bases with no gene match: 3. The CDR3 is made up of 13 amino acids. The CDR3 loop reads CASRRTGDYEQYF. The CDR3 DNA reads as TGTGCCAGCAGAAGGACAGGGGACTACGAGCAGTACTTC.

This chain uses TRBV15 with TRBJ2-7; 11 positions agree with TRBD2. Germline CDR1 reads LNHNV; CDR2 reads YYDKDF (reference sequence). Trimming took 4 bases from V and 4 from J; bases not matched to a gene: 9. CDR3 length: 16 residues. The CDR3 DNA is TGTGCCACCAGCACCACTAGCGGGAGAAATTTGTACGAGCAGTACTTC. It specifies CATSTTSGRNLYEQYF. Together with reference TRBV15 and TRBJ2-7, the CDR3 gives the full variable domain: DAMVIQNPRYQVTQFGKPVTLSCSQTLNHNVMYWYQQKSSQAPKLLFHYYDKDFNNEADTPDNFQSRRPNTSFCFLDIRSPGLGDTAMYLCATSTTSGRNLYEQYFGPGTRLTVT.

In DNA, the CDR3 is TGTGCCAGCAGCTCCCTTTCAGTTGAGACCCAGTACTTC. Translation: CASSSLSVETQYF. The genes are TRBV7-2 and TRBJ2-5; D unresolved. V dropped 4 bases and J dropped 5 bases, with 11 bases sitting between them. The CDR3 consists of 13 residues. Germline V gene sequence: CDR1 SGHTA, CDR2 FQGNSA.

The V gene is TRBV27, the J gene TRBJ1-2, with unresolved D. V was pared by 5 bases and J by 3 bases, with 10 bases between. The CDR3 loop spans 13 amino acids. From germline, CDR1 is MNHEY and CDR2 SMNVEV (reference sequence). CDR3 nucleotides: TGTGCCAGCAGTCGATCAGGTTACTATGGCTACACCTTC. Residues: CASSRSGYYGYTF.

The V gene is TRBV10-2, the J gene TRBJ2-2; D gene ambiguous. Germline CDR1 reads WSHSY; CDR2 reads SAAADI. The length of the CDR3 is 15 residues. Trimming cost V 4 bases and J 4 bases, with 13 bases left between them. The CDR3 region has the DNA TGCGCCAGCAGTGTTTTGTCAGCGTCCACCGGGGAGCTGTTTTTT. Translated, it gives CASSVLSASTGELFF.

This clone was detected only a few times. The CDR3 region is CSVELARGLTEAFF. The DNA for the CDR3 is TGCAGCGTTGAACTTGCCAGGGGGCTCACTGAAGCTTTCTTT. The chain has TRBV29-1 and TRBJ1-1, with 8 positions matching TRBD1. Trimming took 2 bases from V and 4 from J; bases not matched to a gene: 6. This CDR3 has 14 residues. Germline V gene sequence: CDR1 SQVTM, CDR2 ANQGSEA.

V and J are TRBV7-9 and TRBJ1-1; 7 positions agree with TRBD1. Germline trimming cut 5 bases from V and 3 bases from J; bases unmatched to any gene: 9. This CDR3 is 15 amino acids long. The germline gives CDR1 SEHNR, CDR2 FQNEAQ (reference sequence). This chain's CDR3 is CASSPPPGGYTEAFF. The CDR3 region has the DNA TGTGCCAGCAGCCCGCCACCAGGGGGATACACTGAAGCTTTCTTT.

The chain combines TRBV27 with TRBJ2-3, with a possible D match to TRBD2 (5 bases). Germline-derived CDR1 and CDR2 are MNHEY and SMNVEV (reference sequence). CDR3 length: 15 residues. V lost 3 bases and J lost 3, with 13 bases in between. This CDR3 is CASSFVGVGTDTQYF. Here the CDR3 DNA reads TGTGCCAGCAGTTTCGTGGGAGTTGGTACAGATACGCAGTATTTT.

The chain employs TRBV19 and TRBJ1-2, with D perhaps matching TRBD1 (6 bases). Germline values: CDR1 LNHDA, CDR2 SQIVND (reference sequence). Trimming pared 11 bases from V and 2 bases from J, leaving 21 bases between. The CDR3 is 15 residues long. For the CDR3, the DNA is TGTGCCTACACTTTGGGGAAGGGGGAAAACTATGGCTACACCTTC. This gives the protein CAYTLGKGENYGYTF.

This chain uses TRBV7-9 with TRBJ1-3; the match to TRBD1 covers 7 bases. The germline V gene has CDR1 SEHNR and CDR2 FQNEAQ (reference sequence). This CDR3 region has 18 residues. With 5 bases clipped from V and 1 base from J, the junction kept 14 bases outside the gene matches. Here the CDR3 DNA reads TGTGCCAGCAGCCCACATGGGCAGGGGGTGGATTCTGGAAACACCATATATTTT. The encoded protein is CASSPHGQGVDSGNTIYF.

The V and J genes are TRBV9 and TRBJ2-1; 9 bases are a match to TRBD2. The CDR3 covers 17 residues. Unmatched junction bases numbered 9, after V lost 0 bases and J lost 5 bases. Per the germline V gene, CDR1 is SGDLS and CDR2 is YYNGEE. The CDR3 coding sequence is TGTGCCAGCAGCGTAGGAGGAGCGGGAGGTTTGGACAATGAGCAGTTCTTC. This translates into CASSVGGAGGLDNEQFF.

This clone was picked up a small number of times. The chain carries TRBV5-6 and TRBJ1-1; tentatively, D is TRBD1 (6 bases). The V gene's germline CDR1 is SGHDT and CDR2 YYEEEE. V was pared by 3 bases and J by 13 bases, with 28 bases between. The length of the CDR3 is 16 residues. DNA for the CDR3: TGTGCCAGCAGCTCTAAAGCGCGACTATACAGGGTTGGGGGTTTCTTT. It codes for CASSSKARLYRVGGFF.

This sequence joins TRBV13 and TRBJ1-2; weak D call: TRBD1 (5 bases). Trimming removed 2 bases at V and 13 bases at J, with 14 bases between. Germline lookup yields CDR1 PRHDT and CDR2 FYEKMQ (reference sequence). This CDR3 spans 12 amino acids. The CDR3, as DNA: TGTGCCAGCAGCTTACGCGGGGCTTTGGGCACCTTC. It is translated as CASSLRGALGTF.

The chain combines TRBV6-5 with TRBJ1-5; TRBD1 aligns across 7 bases. V shed 2 bases and J 2 bases; nucleotides not matched to a gene: 3. Germline V gene lookup returns CDR1 MNHEY and CDR2 SVGAGI. The CDR3 spans 15 residues. In DNA form, the CDR3 reads TGTGCCAGCAGTTACGACAGGGAGGGCAATCAGCCCCAGCATTTT. This encodes CASSYDREGNQPQHF.

J is TRBJ2-5 and V is TRBV20-1; D uncertain. This CDR3 comprises 11 residues. From germline, CDR1 is DFQATT and CDR2 SNEGSKA (reference sequence). V lost 6 bases, J lost 4 bases, and 9 bases lay in between. The CDR3, as DNA: TGCAGTGCCTCACTCGGAGAGACCCAGTACTTC. Its protein is CSASLGETQYF.